A selection of T cell receptor beta chains follows, all from one sample in a study of CD8 T cells in ankylosing spondylitis. TCRdb analysed the 5' RACE reads with MiXCR anew, one entry per CDR3 protein. The repertoire includes 500,000 to 650,000 distinct CDR3 sequences, over 4% of them detected once, and under 4.5% sits in the top ten. Sequencing was done on a sample of blood, either unsorted or a sorted T cell fraction (not recorded which). Source of these receptors: a male donor with ankylosing spondylitis. Both conserved end residues are part of each CDR3. D genes are given only for firm matches. The listing skips clone size in some rows; elsewhere it reads once, few, many or a size class.

J | V | D | size | CDR3 | DNA
TRBJ2-3 | TRBV20-1 | NA | few | CSASDLIQYF | TGCAGTGCTTCGGACTTAATCCAGTATTTT
TRBJ2-1 | TRBV7-6 | NA | many | CASSFGGNGIEQFF | TGTGCCAGCAGCTTCGGAGGGAACGGGATTGAGCAGTTCTTC
TRBJ1-6 | TRBV27 | NA | many | CASSFLLDGSPLHF | TGTGCCAGCAGTTTTCTGTTAGATGGATCACCCCTCCACTTT
TRBJ2-2 | TRBV3-1 | TRBD1 | NA | CASSPWDRVTTGELFF | TGTGCCAGCAGCCCCTGGGACAGGGTAACTACCGGGGAGCTGTTTTTT
TRBJ2-5 | TRBV18 | NA | many | CASSPHNRETQYF | TGTGCCAGCTCACCACACAACAGGGAGACCCAGTACTTC
TRBJ1-2 | TRBV5-5 | TRBD1 | many | CASSSFGQGIRANYGYTF | TGTGCCAGCAGCAGCTTTGGACAGGGGATTAGAGCTAACTATGGCTACACCTTC
TRBJ1-1 | TRBV20-1 | TRBD1 | many | CSARNIPGQGTEAFF | TGCAGTGCTAGAAATATTCCGGGACAGGGAACTGAAGCTTTCTTT
TRBJ2-1 | TRBV20-1 | TRBD2 | many | CSARDGTSGSFSNEQFF | TGCAGTGCTAGGGACGGGACTAGCGGGAGTTTTAGTAATGAGCAGTTCTTC
TRBJ2-3 | TRBV6-1 | NA | NA | CASARTFKTDTQYF | TGTGCCAGCGCGAGGACCTTCAAAACAGATACGCAGTATTTT
TRBJ2-5 | TRBV15 | NA | few | CATSRDYIETQYF | TGTGCCACCAGCAGAGATTATATTGAGACCCAGTACTTC
TRBJ2-2 | TRBV11-2 | NA | NA | CASSGSGSNTGELFF | TGTGCCAGCAGTGGGAGCGGCTCGAACACCGGGGAGCTGTTTTTT
TRBJ2-3 | TRBV15 | NA | NA | CATRLGAGLLTDTQYF | TGTGCCACCCGACTTGGGGCGGGGCTACTCACAGATACGCAGTATTTT
TRBJ2-5 | TRBV29-1 | TRBD2 | many | CSGRGLALETQYF | TGCAGCGGCCGCGGACTAGCCCTTGAGACCCAGTACTTC
TRBJ1-6 | TRBV7-9 | NA | many | CASSFLDSGDSPLHF | TGTGCCAGCAGCTTTTTGGACAGTGGGGATTCACCCCTCCACTTT
TRBJ1-4 | TRBV27 | NA | many | CASRPGGSNEKLFF | TGTGCCAGCAGACCCGGGGGGTCTAATGAAAAACTGTTTTTT
TRBJ2-1 | TRBV7-2 | TRBD2 | many | CASSWTSGSFFEQFF | TGTGCCAGCAGCTGGACTAGCGGGAGTTTTTTTGAGCAGTTCTTC
TRBJ2-7 | TRBV6-5 | NA | many | CASSYARQGGEQYF | TGTGCCAGCAGTTACGCGCGACAGGGAGGCGAGCAGTACTTC
TRBJ1-2 | TRBV10-3 | TRBD1 | many | CAISAGQNYGYTF | TGTGCCATCAGTGCGGGACAGAACTATGGCTACACCTTC
TRBJ2-7 | TRBV5-5 | NA | many | CASSHPGISYEQYF | TGTGCCAGCAGCCACCCAGGGATTTCCTACGAGCAGTACTTC
TRBJ2-5 | TRBV20-1 | NA | few | CSARDLAYQETQYF | TGCAGTGCTAGAGATCTTGCCTACCAAGAGACCCAGTACTTC
TRBJ2-7 | TRBV10-3 | NA | many | CAISESGRVYEQYF | TGTGCCATCAGTGAGTCTGGCAGGGTATACGAGCAGTACTTC
TRBJ2-1 | TRBV6-5 | TRBD2 | few | CASSYKRGGYNEQFF | TGTGCCAGCAGTTACAAGCGGGGAGGGTACAATGAGCAGTTCTTC
TRBJ2-1 | TRBV5-1 | TRBD2 | many | CASSFVGGDNEQFF | TGCGCCAGCAGCTTTGTGGGGGGGGACAATGAGCAGTTCTTC
TRBJ2-1 | TRBV9 | TRBD2 | few | CASSLPGGGRFNEQFF | TGTGCCAGCAGCCTCCCGGGGGGGGGCCGCTTTAATGAGCAGTTCTTC
TRBJ1-2 | TRBV20-1 | TRBD1 | many | CSAPEWTGYGYTF | TGCAGTGCACCGGAATGGACAGGGTATGGCTACACCTTC
TRBJ2-1 | TRBV7-9 | NA | many | CASSRGLGAQGENEQFF | TGTGCCAGCAGCCGAGGATTGGGGGCGCAGGGAGAAAATGAGCAGTTCTTC
TRBJ2-1 | TRBV20-1 | NA | NA | CSAREPGPRSYNEQFF | TGCAGTGCTAGAGAACCGGGACCCCGCTCCTACAATGAGCAGTTCTTC
TRBJ2-1 | TRBV10-2 | NA | few | CASSPNYSYNEQFF | TGCGCCAGCAGCCCTAACTACTCCTACAATGAGCAGTTCTTC
TRBJ2-5 | TRBV10-3 | TRBD1 | many | CAIGVDRGSETQYF | TGTGCCATCGGGGTGGACAGGGGATCAGAGACCCAGTACTTC
TRBJ2-2 | TRBV7-2 | TRBD2 | many | CASGTSGRAAGELFF | TGTGCCAGCGGGACTAGCGGGAGGGCCGCCGGGGAGCTGTTTTTT
TRBJ2-1 | TRBV30 | NA | few | CAWSWLSGRGNEQFF | TGTGCCTGGAGTTGGTTGTCGGGAAGGGGAAATGAGCAGTTCTTC
TRBJ1-2 | TRBV7-9 | NA | many | CASSLEGGTNYGYTF | TGTGCCAGCAGCTTAGAGGGGGGGACTAACTATGGCTACACCTTC
TRBJ2-7 | TRBV7-9 | NA | many | CASSLVTGRNEQYF | TGTGCCAGCAGCTTAGTGACAGGACGCAACGAGCAGTACTTC
TRBJ2-7 | TRBV4-3 | TRBD1 | many | CASSQDFGTDLYEQYF | TGCGCCAGCAGCCAAGATTTTGGGACAGACCTCTACGAGCAGTACTTC
TRBJ1-1 | TRBV27 | NA | many | CASSSMIGGTEAFF | TGTGCCAGCAGTTCCATGATTGGGGGCACTGAAGCTTTCTTT
TRBJ2-2 | TRBV7-9 | NA | many | CASSLREPGELFF | TGTGCCAGCAGCTTAAGGGAACCGGGGGAGCTGTTTTTT
TRBJ2-1 | TRBV11-2 | TRBD2 | many | CASSLAVLAGTYNEQFF | TGTGCCAGCAGCTTAGCCGTACTAGCGGGGACCTACAATGAGCAGTTCTTC
TRBJ2-1 | TRBV7-3 | NA | NA | CASSPYRVGNEQFF | TGTGCCAGCAGCCCTTACAGGGTCGGGAATGAGCAGTTCTTC
TRBJ1-5 | TRBV28 | NA | NA | CASSLSWGSNQPQHF | TGTGCCAGCAGTTTGAGTTGGGGCAGCAATCAGCCCCAGCATTTT
TRBJ2-5 | TRBV28 | NA | many | CASSLMSFGETQYF | TGTGCCAGCAGTTTAATGTCGTTTGGGGAGACCCAGTACTTC
TRBJ1-1 | TRBV5-6 | NA | many | CASRPVGSLNTEAFF | TGTGCCAGCAGACCTGTCGGCAGTTTGAACACTGAAGCTTTCTTT
TRBJ1-2 | TRBV12-3/TRBV12-4 | NA | many | CASSTGRGYGYTF | TGTGCCAGCAGTACAGGGCGCGGGTATGGCTACACCTTC
TRBJ1-2 | TRBV4-3 | NA | many | CASRAEAVGLYGYTF | TGCGCCAGCAGGGCGGAGGCCGTGGGCCTCTATGGCTACACCTTC
TRBJ1-1 | TRBV29-1 | NA | many | CSVGGATNTEAFF | TGCAGCGTTGGGGGGGCGACGAACACTGAAGCTTTCTTT
TRBJ1-2 | TRBV6-2/TRBV6-3 | NA | few | CASSSLYGIAGRGYTF | TGTGCCAGCAGTTCTTTATACGGGATAGCCGGGCGTGGCTACACCTTC
TRBJ1-2 | TRBV6-5 | NA | many | CASSSAYGYTF | TGTGCCAGCAGTTCTGCCTATGGCTACACCTTC
TRBJ2-2 | TRBV11-2 | TRBD2 | many | CASRGRLAVLTGELFF | TGTGCCAGCAGGGGACGGCTAGCGGTCCTCACCGGGGAGCTGTTTTTT
TRBJ2-2 | TRBV7-9 | TRBD2 | many | CASTRLAGLNTGELFF | TGTGCCAGCACCAGGCTAGCGGGATTGAACACCGGGGAGCTGTTTTTT
TRBJ1-6 | TRBV7-9 | TRBD1 | many | CASRRQGGTYNSPLHF | TGTGCCAGCAGGAGACAGGGTGGCACCTATAATTCACCCCTCCACTTT
TRBJ2-1 | TRBV28 | NA | many | CASRHYRANEQFF | TGTGCCAGCAGGCACTACCGGGCCAATGAGCAGTTCTTC
TRBJ1-2 | TRBV6-5 | NA | many | CASSYSIGRAEVEGYTF | TGTGCCAGCAGTTACTCGATCGGGAGGGCAGAAGTAGAGGGCTACACCTTC
TRBJ1-2 | TRBV24-1 | NA | NA | CATSDRTWGAGGYTF | TGTGCCACCAGTGACCGTACATGGGGTGCGGGTGGCTACACCTTC
TRBJ2-7 | TRBV20-1 | NA | many | CSASMAGVYEQYF | TGCAGTGCTAGTATGGCAGGGGTCTACGAGCAGTACTTC
TRBJ2-6 | TRBV5-1 | NA | few | CASSLGVGTSVSGANVLTF | TGCGCCAGCAGCCTAGGGGTTGGGACATCGGTTTCTGGGGCCAACGTCCTGACTTTC